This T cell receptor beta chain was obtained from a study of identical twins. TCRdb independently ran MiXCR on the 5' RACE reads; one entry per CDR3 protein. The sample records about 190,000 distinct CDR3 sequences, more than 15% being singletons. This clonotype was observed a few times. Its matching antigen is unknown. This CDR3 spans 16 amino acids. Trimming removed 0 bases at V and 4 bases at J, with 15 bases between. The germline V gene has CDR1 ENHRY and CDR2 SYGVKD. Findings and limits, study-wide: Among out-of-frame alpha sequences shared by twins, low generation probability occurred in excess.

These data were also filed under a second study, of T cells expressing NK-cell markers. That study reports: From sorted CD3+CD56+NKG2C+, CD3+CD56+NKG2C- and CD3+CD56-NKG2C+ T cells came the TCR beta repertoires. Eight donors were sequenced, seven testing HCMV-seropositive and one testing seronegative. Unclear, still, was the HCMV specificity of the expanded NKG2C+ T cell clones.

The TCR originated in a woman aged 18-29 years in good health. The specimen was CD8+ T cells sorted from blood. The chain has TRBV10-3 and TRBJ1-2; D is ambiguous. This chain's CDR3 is CAISESTVGFPYGYTF. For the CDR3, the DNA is TGTGCCATCAGTGAGTCGACGGTAGGGTTCCCCTATGGCTACACCTTC.